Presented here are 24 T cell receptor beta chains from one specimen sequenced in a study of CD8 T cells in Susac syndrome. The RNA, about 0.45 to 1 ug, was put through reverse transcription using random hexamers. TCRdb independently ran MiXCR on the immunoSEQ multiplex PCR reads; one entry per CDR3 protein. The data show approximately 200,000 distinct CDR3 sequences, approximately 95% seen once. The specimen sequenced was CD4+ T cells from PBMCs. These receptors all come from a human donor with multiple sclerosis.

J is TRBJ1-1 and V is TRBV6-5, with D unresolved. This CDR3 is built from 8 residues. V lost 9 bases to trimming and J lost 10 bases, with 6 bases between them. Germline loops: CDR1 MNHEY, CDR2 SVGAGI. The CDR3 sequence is CASDRAFF. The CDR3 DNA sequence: TGTGCCAGTGATAGAGCTTTCTTT.

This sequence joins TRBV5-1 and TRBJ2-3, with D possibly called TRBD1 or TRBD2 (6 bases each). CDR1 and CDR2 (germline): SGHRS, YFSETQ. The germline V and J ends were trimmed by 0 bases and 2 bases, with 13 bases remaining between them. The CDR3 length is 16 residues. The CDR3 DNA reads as TGCGCCAGCAGCTTGGAACAGAGGGGGGTCACAGATACGCAGTATTTT. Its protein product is CASSLEQRGVTDTQYF.

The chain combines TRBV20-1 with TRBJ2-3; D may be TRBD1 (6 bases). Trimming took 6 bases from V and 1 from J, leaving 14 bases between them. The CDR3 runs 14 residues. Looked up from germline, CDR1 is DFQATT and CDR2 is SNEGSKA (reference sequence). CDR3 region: CSARQALGTDTQYF. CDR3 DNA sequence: TGCAGTGCGAGACAGGCCCTCGGCACAGATACGCAGTATTTT.

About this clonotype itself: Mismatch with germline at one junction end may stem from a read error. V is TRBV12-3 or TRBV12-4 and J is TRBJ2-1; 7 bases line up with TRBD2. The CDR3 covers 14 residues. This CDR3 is CASSLAEGGNEQFF. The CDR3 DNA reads TGTGCCAGCAGTCTAGCGGAGGGAGGCAATGAGCAGTTCTTC.

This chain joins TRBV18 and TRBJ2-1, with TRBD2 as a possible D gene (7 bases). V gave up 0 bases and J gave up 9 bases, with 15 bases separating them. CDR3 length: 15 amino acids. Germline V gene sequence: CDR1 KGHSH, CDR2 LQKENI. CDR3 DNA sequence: TGTGCCAGCTCACCACCACAGGGACGCGGGGGTGAGCAGTTCTTC. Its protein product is CASSPPQGRGGEQFF.

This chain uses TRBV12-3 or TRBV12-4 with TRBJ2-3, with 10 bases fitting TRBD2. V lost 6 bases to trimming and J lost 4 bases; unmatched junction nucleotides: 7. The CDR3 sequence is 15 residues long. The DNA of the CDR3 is TGTGCCAGCAGCCCTAGCGGGGGCTTGCCAGATACGCAGTATTTT. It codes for CASSPSGGLPDTQYF.

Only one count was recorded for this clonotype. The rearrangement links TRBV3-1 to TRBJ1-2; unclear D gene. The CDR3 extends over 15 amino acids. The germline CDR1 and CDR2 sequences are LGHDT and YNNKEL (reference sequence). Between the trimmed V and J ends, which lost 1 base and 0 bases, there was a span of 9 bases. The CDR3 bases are TGTGCCAGCAGCCAAGTGGACGGCCCTAACTATGGCTACACCTTC. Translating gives CASSQVDGPNYGYTF.

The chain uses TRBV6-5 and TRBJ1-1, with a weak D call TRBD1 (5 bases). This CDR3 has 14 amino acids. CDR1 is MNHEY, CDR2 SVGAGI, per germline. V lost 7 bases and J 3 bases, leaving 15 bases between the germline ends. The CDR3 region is CASTKGGHYTEAFF. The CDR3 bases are TGTGCCAGCACCAAAGGAGGACATTACACTGAAGCTTTCTTT.

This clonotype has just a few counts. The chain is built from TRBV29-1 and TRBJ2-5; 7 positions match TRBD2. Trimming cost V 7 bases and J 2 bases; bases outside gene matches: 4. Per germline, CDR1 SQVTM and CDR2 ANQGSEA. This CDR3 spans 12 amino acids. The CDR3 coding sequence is TGCAGCGCCGGGGGGTTGCAAGAGACCCAGTACTTC. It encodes CSAGGLQETQYF. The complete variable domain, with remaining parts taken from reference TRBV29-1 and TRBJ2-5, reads SAVISQKPSRDICQRGTSLTIQCQVDSQVTMMFWYRQQPGQSLTLIATANQGSEATYESGFVIDKFPISRPNLTFSTLTVSNMSPEDSSIYLCSAGGLQETQYFGPGTRLLVL.

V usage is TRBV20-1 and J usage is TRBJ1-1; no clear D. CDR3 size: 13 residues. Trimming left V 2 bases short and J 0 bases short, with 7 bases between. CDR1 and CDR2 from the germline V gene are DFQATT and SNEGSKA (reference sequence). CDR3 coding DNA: TGCAGTGCTAGACGACACCTGAACACTGAAGCTTTCTTT. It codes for CSARRHLNTEAFF.

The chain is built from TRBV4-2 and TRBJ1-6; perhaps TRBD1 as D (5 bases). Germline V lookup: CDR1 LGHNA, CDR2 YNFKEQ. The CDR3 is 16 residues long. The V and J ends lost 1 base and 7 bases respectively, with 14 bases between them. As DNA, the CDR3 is TGTGCCAGCAGCCAAGGGGGGACGGGGAAAAATTCACCCCTCCACTTT. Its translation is CASSQGGTGKNSPLHF.

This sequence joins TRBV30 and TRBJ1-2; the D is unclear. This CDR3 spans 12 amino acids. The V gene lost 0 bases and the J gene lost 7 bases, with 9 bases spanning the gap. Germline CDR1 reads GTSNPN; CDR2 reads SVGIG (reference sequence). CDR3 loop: CAWSVGGSGYTF. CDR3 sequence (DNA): TGTGCCTGGAGTGTGGGAGGATCTGGCTACACCTTC.

CDR3 region: CASSRRQGTGELFF. The CDR3 DNA sequence: TGTGCCAGCAGCCGCCGACAGGGGACCGGGGAGCTGTTTTTT. V is TRBV3-1 and J is TRBJ2-2, with 8 bases aligning to TRBD1. Germline values: CDR1 LGHDT, CDR2 YNNKEL (reference sequence). The CDR3 spans 14 residues. The V segment lost 4 bases and the J segment 5 bases; nucleotides outside the gene matches: 3.

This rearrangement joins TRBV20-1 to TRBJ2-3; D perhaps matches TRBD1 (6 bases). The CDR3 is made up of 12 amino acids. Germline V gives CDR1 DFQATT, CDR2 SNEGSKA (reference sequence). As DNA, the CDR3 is TGCAGAGTAGGGGGTAGGGCAGATACGCAGTATTTT. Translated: CRVGGRADTQYF.

This CDR3 reads CASSTGTPGYSPLHF. CDR3 sequence (DNA): TGTGCCAGCAGTACCGGGACCCCGGGATATTCACCCCTCCACTTT. This chain links TRBV2 with TRBJ1-6, with D possibly TRBD1 on 5 matching bases. CDR3 size: 15 residues. Germline loops: CDR1 SNHLY, CDR2 FYNNEI. Trimming pared 5 bases from V and 8 bases from J, leaving 16 bases between.

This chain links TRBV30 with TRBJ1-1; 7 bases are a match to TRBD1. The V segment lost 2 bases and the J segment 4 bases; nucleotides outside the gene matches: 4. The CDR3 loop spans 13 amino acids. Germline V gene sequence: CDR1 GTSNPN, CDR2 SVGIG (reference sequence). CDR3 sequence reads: CAWSQQGTTEAFF. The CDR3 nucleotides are TGTGCCTGGAGTCAACAGGGGACCACTGAAGCTTTCTTT.

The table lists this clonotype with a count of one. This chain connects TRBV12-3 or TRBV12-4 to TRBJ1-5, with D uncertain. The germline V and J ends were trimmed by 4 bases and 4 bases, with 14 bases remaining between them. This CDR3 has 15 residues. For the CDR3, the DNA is TGTGCCAGCAGTTCGGCCTGGCAGCCTAATCAGCCCCAGCATTTT. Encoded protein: CASSSAWQPNQPQHF.

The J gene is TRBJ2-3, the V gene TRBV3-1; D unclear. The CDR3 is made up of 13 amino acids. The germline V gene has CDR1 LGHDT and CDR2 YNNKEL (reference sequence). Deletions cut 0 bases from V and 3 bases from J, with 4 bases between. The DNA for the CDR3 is TGTGCCAGCAGCCAAGATCCAACAGATACGCAGTATTTT. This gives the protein CASSQDPTDTQYF.

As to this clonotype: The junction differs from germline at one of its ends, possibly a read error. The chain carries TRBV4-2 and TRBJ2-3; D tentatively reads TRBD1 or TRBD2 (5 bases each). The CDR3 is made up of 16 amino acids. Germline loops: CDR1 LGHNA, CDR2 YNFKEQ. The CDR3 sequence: CACSQEGPGLTDTQYF. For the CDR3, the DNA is TGTGCCTGCAGCCAAGAGGGACCAGGGTTAACAGATACGCAGTATTTT.

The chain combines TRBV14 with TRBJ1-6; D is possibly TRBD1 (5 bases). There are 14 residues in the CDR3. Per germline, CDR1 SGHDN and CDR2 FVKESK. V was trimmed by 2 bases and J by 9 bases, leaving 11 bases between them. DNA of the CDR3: TGTGCCAGCAGCCAACGGCAGGGTATTTCACCCCTCCACTTT. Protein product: CASSQRQGISPLHF.

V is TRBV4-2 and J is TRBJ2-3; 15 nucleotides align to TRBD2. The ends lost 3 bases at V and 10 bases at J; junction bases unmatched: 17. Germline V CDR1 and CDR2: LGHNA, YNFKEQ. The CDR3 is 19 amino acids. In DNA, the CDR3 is TGTGCCAGCAGCCAGGATCCCGGGACTAGCGGGGGGCCACGGGTCGCGCAGTATTTT. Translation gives CASSQDPGTSGGPRVAQYF.

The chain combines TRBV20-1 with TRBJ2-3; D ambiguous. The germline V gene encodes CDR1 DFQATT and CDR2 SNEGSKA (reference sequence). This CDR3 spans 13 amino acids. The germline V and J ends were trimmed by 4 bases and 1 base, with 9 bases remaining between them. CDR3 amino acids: CSATGHRTDTQYF. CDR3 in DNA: TGCAGTGCTACTGGGCACCGCACAGATACGCAGTATTTT.

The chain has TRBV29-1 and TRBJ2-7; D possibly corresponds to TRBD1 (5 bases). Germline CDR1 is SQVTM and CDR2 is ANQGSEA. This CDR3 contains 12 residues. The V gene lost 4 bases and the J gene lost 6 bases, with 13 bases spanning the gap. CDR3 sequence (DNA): TGCAGCGTTGGCCCCCTGGGGCTCGAGCAGTACGTC. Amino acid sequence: CSVGPLGLEQYV.

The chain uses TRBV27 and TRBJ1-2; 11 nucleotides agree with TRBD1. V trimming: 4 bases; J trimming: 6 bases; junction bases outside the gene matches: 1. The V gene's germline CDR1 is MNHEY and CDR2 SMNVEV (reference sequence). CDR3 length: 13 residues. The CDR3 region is CASSWTGGDGYTF. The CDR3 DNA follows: TGTGCCAGCAGTTGGACAGGGGGCGATGGCTACACCTTC.